The 19 T cell receptor beta chains below were found in one sample sequenced in a study of cytomegalovirus exposure and HLA in healthy donors. PCR primers comprised 60 Vbeta and 13 Jbeta primers. The method was immunoSEQ multiplex PCR; TCRdb's version includes in-frame clones alone and lacks a portion of them. The sample lists 150,000 to 200,000 clones; less than 90% were seen once. What was sequenced was PBMCs. These receptors all stem from a man aged 45 to 65 in good health and CMV-seronegative.

The chain links TRBV7-2 to TRBJ2-5; tentative D call: TRBD2 (5 bases). The CDR3 length is 12 residues. V lost 0 bases, J lost 8 bases, and 7 bases lay in between. Looked up from germline, CDR1 is SGHTA and CDR2 is FQGNSA. Here the CDR3 reads CASSLADFTQYF. The CDR3 DNA sequence: TGTGCCAGCAGCTTAGCGGACTTTACCCAGTACTTC.

The V call is TRBV12-5, the J call TRBJ1-1; a weak D match, TRBD1 (5 bases). CDR3 length: 18 amino acids. V dropped 6 bases and J dropped 1 base, with 24 bases sitting between them. Germline values: CDR1 LGHNT, CDR2 FRNRAP. The DNA for the CDR3 is TGTGCTAGTGGCAACGACCTAAAAGGGGTTGGGGAGAACACTGAAGCTTTCTTT. Its protein is CASGNDLKGVGENTEAFF.

CDR3 sequence: CASSPRRLAGGTDTQYF. Written as DNA, the CDR3 is TGTGCCAGCAGCCCACGGCGGCTAGCGGGGGGCACAGATACGCAGTATTTT. The chain combines TRBV7-2 with TRBJ2-3; 10 positions match TRBD2. Germline V gene sequence: CDR1 SGHTA, CDR2 FQGNSA. The CDR3 runs to 17 residues. J lost 1 base, V lost 5 bases, and 9 bases had no gene match. The variable domain in full, completed from reference TRBV7-2 and TRBJ2-3, reads GAGVSQSPSNKVTEKGKDVELRCDPISGHTALYWYRQSLGQGLEFLIYFQGNSAPDKSGLPSDRFSAERTGGSVSTLTIQRTQQEDSAVYLCASSPRRLAGGTDTQYFGPGTRLTVL.

On this clone itself: The junction departs from germline at one end; a sequencing error may be responsible. The chain couples TRBV7-9 to TRBJ2-7; 7 bases fit TRBD2. The CDR3 spans 12 residues. CDR1 SEHNR and CDR2 FQNEAQ come from the germline V gene (reference sequence). CDR3 in DNA: TGTTCCAGCAGCGCGGGAGACTACGAGCAGTACTTC. Protein product: CSSSAGDYEQYF.

The chain recombines TRBV29-1 with TRBJ2-1; 10 nucleotides agree with TRBD2. Germline V gene lookup returns CDR1 SQVTM and CDR2 ANQGSEA. Trimming at V came to 7 bases and at J to 0 bases, leaving 6 bases not matched to a gene. The CDR3 has 15 residues. The CDR3 nucleotides are TGCAGCGGCCGGACTAGCGGCCGCTCCTACAATGAGCAGTTCTTC. Translated, it gives CSGRTSGRSYNEQFF.

V and J are TRBV6-6 and TRBJ2-3; TRBD1 might be the D (5 bases). The CDR3 is 13 amino acids. V lost 2 bases and J 6 bases, leaving 9 bases between the germline ends. Germline CDR1 MNHNY, CDR2 SVGAGI (reference sequence). The CDR3 sequence: CASSYGRVDTQYF. The CDR3 coding sequence is TGTGCCAGCAGTTACGGCAGGGTGGATACGCAGTATTTT.

The CDR3 region is CASSYTGGLRAGELFF. For the CDR3, the DNA is TGTGCCAGCAGTTACACGGGGGGGCTAAGGGCCGGGGAGCTGTTTTTT. The chain combines TRBV6-6 with TRBJ2-2, with 8 positions matching TRBD2. V dropped 2 bases and J dropped 6; count of bases not matched to a gene: 8. The CDR3 has 16 amino acids. CDR1 is MNHNY, CDR2 SVGAGI, per germline (reference sequence).

The chain couples TRBV19 to TRBJ2-5; 9 bases map to TRBD1. CDR3 length equals 13 residues. CDR1 LNHDA and CDR2 SQIVND come from the germline V gene (reference sequence). V lost 7 bases to trimming and J lost 5 bases; unmatched junction nucleotides: 5. This CDR3 reads CASTGQGGETQYF. The CDR3 DNA sequence: TGTGCCAGTACGGGACAGGGTGGGGAGACCCAGTACTTC.

The chain links TRBV7-2 to TRBJ1-2; no definite D call. V was shortened by 1 base and J by 2 bases, with 11 bases between the two germline ends. Germline V CDR1 and CDR2: SGHTA, FQGNSA. CDR3 length: 15 residues. The CDR3 is CASSLVRTLNYGYTF. In nucleotides, the CDR3 is TGTGCCAGCAGCTTAGTTAGGACTTTGAACTATGGCTACACCTTC.

This clone was seen more than once but under ten times. The rearrangement links TRBV7-9 to TRBJ1-2; D perhaps matches TRBD1 (5 bases). The CDR3 has 17 amino acids. V shed 4 bases and J shed 5 bases, with 23 bases lying between them. The germline gives CDR1 SEHNR, CDR2 FQNEAQ (reference sequence). CDR3 nucleotide sequence: TGTGCCAGCAGCTACGATCGGGACTCATTAACCCGGTATGGCTACACCTTC. Encoded protein: CASSYDRDSLTRYGYTF.

CDR3 loop: CASSNGGDPTNEQFF. CDR3 sequence (DNA): TGTGCCAGCAGTAACGGGGGGGATCCTACCAATGAGCAGTTCTTC. This chain links TRBV28 with TRBJ2-1, with TRBD2 matching 8 bases. CDR1 is MDHEN and CDR2 is SYDVKM in the germline V gene. V shed 5 bases and J 6 bases; nucleotides not matched to a gene: 9. CDR3 length: 15 residues.

This rearrangement joins TRBV2 to TRBJ1-4, with a tentative D call TRBD1 (6 bases). The CDR3 consists of 14 residues. CDR1 is SNHLY and CDR2 is FYNNEI in the germline V gene. Deletions cut 4 bases from V and 5 bases from J, with 11 bases between. DNA for the CDR3: TGTGCCAGCAGTGGCAGGGGTGGGAATGAAAAACTGTTTTTT. Its translation: CASSGRGGNEKLFF.

The rearrangement joins TRBV28 to TRBJ1-2; 7 bases are shared with TRBD1. Germline loops: CDR1 MDHEN, CDR2 SYDVKM. The CDR3 runs 18 residues. With 6 bases clipped from V and 4 bases from J, the junction kept 20 bases outside the gene matches. This CDR3 is CASSTTGLRREGFYGYTF. Written as DNA, the CDR3 is TGTGCCAGCAGCACGACAGGGCTTCGGCGGGAGGGATTCTATGGCTACACCTTC.

This clone turned up a few times. The CDR3 nucleotides are TGTGCCAGCGGGGGAGGGGCCACGCAAGACTATGGCTACACCTTC. Translating gives CASGGGATQDYGYTF. The V call is TRBV6-5, the J call TRBJ1-2; the D gene is possibly TRBD1 (5 bases). Germline CDR1 is MNHEY and CDR2 is SVGAGI. V shed 8 bases and J shed 3 bases, with 19 bases lying between them. This CDR3 has 15 amino acids.

The chain employs TRBV7-2 and TRBJ1-5, with 10 nucleotides matching TRBD1. Germline V gives CDR1 SGHTA, CDR2 FQGNSA. The CDR3 is 16 residues long. The V gene end was trimmed by 1 base and the J gene end by 2 bases; junction bases not matched to a gene: 2. CDR3 in DNA: TGTGCCAGCAGCTTAGGAGGGACAGGGGGCAATCAGCCCCAGCATTTT. Residues: CASSLGGTGGNQPQHF.

The gene calls are TRBV2 and TRBJ1-4; D remains ambiguous. The CDR3 is 13 amino acids. Germline V gives CDR1 SNHLY, CDR2 FYNNEI. V lost 9 bases to trimming and J lost 8 bases, with 16 bases between them. CDR3 sequence reads: CASERGQREKLFF. The CDR3 region has the DNA TGTGCCAGTGAACGAGGCCAAAGAGAAAAACTGTTTTTT. Variable domain in full (rest from reference TRBV2 and TRBJ1-4): EPEVTQTPSHQVTQMGQEVILRCVPISNHLYFYWYRQILGQKVEFLVSFYNNEISEKSEIFDDQFSVERPDGSNFTLKIRSTKLEDSAMYFCASERGQREKLFFGSGTQLSVL.

The CDR3 DNA reads as TGCGCCAGCAGCTTTTCACTAGCGGCTAGCCAAGAGACCCAGTACTTC. It is translated as CASSFSLAASQETQYF. The J gene is TRBJ2-5, the V gene TRBV5-1, with 8 positions matching TRBD2. Looked up from germline, CDR1 is SGHRS and CDR2 is YFSETQ. The CDR3 consists of 16 residues. Unmatched junction bases numbered 7, after V lost 2 bases and J lost 1 base. Combining the CDR3 with reference TRBV5-1 and TRBJ2-5 gives the whole variable domain KAGVTQTPRYLIKTRGQQVTLSCSPISGHRSVSWYQQTPGQGLQFLFEYFSETQRNKGNFPGRFSGRQFSNSRSEMNVSTLELGDSALYLCASSFSLAASQETQYFGPGTRLLVL.

Remarks on this clone: The identical CDR3 is also encoded by other nucleotide sequences in the sample. The chain combines TRBV5-1 with TRBJ2-1, with D perhaps TRBD1 (5 bases). The CDR3 has 15 amino acids. The V gene's germline CDR1 is SGHRS and CDR2 YFSETQ. V shed 0 bases and J shed 0 bases, with 7 bases lying between them. Here the CDR3 DNA reads TGCGCCAGCAGCTTGGGGGGCAGCTCCTACAATGAGCAGTTCTTC. The encoded protein is CASSLGGSSYNEQFF.

The CDR3 DNA reads TGCGCCAGCAGCCAAGACCTGGCTGGACAACGTGACGGCTACACCTTC. It is translated as CASSQDLAGQRDGYTF. The chain links TRBV4-3 to TRBJ1-2, with D possibly TRBD1 on 5 matching bases. The V gene lost 0 bases and the J gene lost 8 bases, with 19 bases spanning the gap. There are 16 residues in the CDR3. Germline CDR1 reads LGHNA; CDR2 reads YSLEER.